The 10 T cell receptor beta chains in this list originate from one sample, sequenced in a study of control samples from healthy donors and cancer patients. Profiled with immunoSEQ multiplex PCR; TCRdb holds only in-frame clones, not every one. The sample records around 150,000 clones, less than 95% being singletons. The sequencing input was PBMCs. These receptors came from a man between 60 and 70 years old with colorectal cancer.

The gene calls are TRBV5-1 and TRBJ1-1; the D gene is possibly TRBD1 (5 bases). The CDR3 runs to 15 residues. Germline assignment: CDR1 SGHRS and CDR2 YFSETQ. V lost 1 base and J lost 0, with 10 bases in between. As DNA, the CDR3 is TGCGCCAGCAGCTTGATGACAGCCATGAACACTGAAGCTTTCTTT. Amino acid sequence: CASSLMTAMNTEAFF.

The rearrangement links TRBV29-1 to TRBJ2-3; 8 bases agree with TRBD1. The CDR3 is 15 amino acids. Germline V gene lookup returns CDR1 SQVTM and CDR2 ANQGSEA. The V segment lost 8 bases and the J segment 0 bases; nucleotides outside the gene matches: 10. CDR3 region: CSIYRGSASTDTQYF. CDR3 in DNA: TGCAGCATCTACAGGGGGTCGGCTAGCACAGATACGCAGTATTTT.

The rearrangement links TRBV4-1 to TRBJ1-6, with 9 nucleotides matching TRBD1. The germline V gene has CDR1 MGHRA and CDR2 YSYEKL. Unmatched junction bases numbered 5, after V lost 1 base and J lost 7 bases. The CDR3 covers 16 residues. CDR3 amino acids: CASSQAGTGSNSPLHF. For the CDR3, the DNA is TGCGCCAGCAGCCAAGCCGGGACAGGGTCCAATTCACCCCTCCACTTT.

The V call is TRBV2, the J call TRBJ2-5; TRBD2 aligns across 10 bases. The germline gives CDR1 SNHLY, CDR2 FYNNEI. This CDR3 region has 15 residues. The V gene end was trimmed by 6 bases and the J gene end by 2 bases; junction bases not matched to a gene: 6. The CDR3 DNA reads TGTGCCAGCAGGCCTCCTAGCGGGGGACAAGAGACCCAGTACTTC. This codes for CASRPPSGGQETQYF.

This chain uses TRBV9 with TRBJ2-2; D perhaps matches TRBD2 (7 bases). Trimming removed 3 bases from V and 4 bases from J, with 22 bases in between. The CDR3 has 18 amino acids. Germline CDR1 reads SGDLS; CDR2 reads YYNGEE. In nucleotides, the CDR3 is TGTGCCAGCAGCGGGGACCCAAGGGGGGGCGCCGTCACCGGGGAGCTGTTTTTT. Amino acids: CASSGDPRGGAVTGELFF.

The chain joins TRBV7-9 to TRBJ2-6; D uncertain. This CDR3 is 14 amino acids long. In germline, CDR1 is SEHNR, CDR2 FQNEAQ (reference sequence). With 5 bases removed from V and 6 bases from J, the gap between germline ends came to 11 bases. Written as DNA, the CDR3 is TGTGCCAGCAGCCTTAATCGTGAGGCCAACGTCCTGACTTTC. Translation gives CASSLNREANVLTF.

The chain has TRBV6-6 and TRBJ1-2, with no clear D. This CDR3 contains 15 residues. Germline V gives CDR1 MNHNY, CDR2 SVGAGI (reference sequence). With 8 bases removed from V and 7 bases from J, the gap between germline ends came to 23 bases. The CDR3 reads CASGRGSVNSGGYTF. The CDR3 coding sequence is TGTGCCAGCGGTAGAGGGTCCGTTAATTCTGGTGGCTACACCTTC.

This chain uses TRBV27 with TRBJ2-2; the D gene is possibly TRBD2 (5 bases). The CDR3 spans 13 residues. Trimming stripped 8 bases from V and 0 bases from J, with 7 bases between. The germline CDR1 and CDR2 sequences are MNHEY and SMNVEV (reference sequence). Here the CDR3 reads CASWGANTGELFF. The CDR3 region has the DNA TGTGCCAGCTGGGGAGCGAACACCGGGGAGCTGTTTTTT.

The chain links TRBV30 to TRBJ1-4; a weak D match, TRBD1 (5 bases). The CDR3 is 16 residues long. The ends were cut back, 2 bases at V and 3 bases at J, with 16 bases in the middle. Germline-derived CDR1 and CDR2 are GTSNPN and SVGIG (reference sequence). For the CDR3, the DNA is TGTGCCTGGAGTAAAGGGGTAGTTAGGGCTAATGAAAAACTGTTTTTT. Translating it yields CAWSKGVVRANEKLFF.

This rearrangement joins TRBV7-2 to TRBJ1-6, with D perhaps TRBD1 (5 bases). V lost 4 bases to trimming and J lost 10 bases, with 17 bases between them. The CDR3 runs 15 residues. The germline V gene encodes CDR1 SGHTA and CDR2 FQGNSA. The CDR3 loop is CASSSTARDPSPLHF. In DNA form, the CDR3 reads TGTGCCAGCAGCTCCACGGCCAGGGATCCCTCACCCCTCCACTTT. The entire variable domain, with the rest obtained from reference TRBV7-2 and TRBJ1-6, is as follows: GAGVSQSPSNKVTEKGKDVELRCDPISGHTALYWYRQSLGQGLEFLIYFQGNSAPDKSGLPSDRFSAERTGGSVSTLTIQRTQQEDSAVYLCASSSTARDPSPLHFGNGTRLTVT.